This TCR beta chain was obtained from a study of blood T cells in healthy people across ages. A second roughly 6 to 11 cycle PCR used barcoded and J-beta primers. Via MiXCR, TCRdb re-called the 5' RACE reads, giving one row per CDR3 protein. The sample lists about 1,800,000 distinct CDR3 sequences; roughly 27% were seen once. CDR1 and CDR2 (germline): DFQATT, SNEGSKA (reference sequence). There are 11 residues in the CDR3. V dropped 2 bases and J dropped 6 bases, with 7 bases sitting between them. This clonotype was found many times. The rearrangement links TRBV20-1 to TRBJ1-2, with no clear D. The specimen sequenced was blood. This clonotype originated in a woman aged 25 to 39 in good health. This CDR3 is CSARFRNGYTF. The CDR3, as DNA: TGCAGTGCTAGATTCAGGAATGGCTACACCTTC.